This TCR beta chain comes out of a study of CD8 T cells in cerebrospinal fluid in Alzheimer's disease. TCRdb reprocessed the 10x single-cell sequencing reads and reports one entry per CDR3 protein, with no DNA. The sample has around 1,200 distinct CDR3 sequences. This clonotype is called large (0.1 to 1%) based on its frequency. The CDR3 spans 15 residues. The genes are TRBV12-3 or TRBV12-4 and TRBJ2-2; the D call from TCRdb, TRBD1, cannot be confirmed without DNA. The sequencing input was cerebrospinal fluid. This TCR derives from a human donor in good health. The CDR3 sequence: CASNPGTANTGELFF.